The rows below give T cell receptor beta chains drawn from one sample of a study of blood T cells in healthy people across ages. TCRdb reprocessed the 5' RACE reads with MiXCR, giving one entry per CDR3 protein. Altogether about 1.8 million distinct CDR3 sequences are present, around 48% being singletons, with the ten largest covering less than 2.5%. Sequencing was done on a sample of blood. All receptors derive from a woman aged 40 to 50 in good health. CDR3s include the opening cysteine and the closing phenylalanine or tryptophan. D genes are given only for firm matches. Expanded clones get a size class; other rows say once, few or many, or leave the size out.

cdr3_aa: CASSYVSGHGYTF
cdr3_nt: TGTGCCAGCAGTTACGTGTCCGGGCATGGCTACACCTTC
clone_size: once
j_call: TRBJ1-2
d_call: NA
v_call: TRBV6-2/TRBV6-3

cdr3_aa: CASSPTRLESSYEQYF
cdr3_nt: TGTGCCAGCAGCCCTACAAGACTGGAAAGCTCCTACGAGCAGTACTTC
clone_size: NA
j_call: TRBJ2-7
d_call: NA
v_call: TRBV7-2

cdr3_aa: CASSEVEVRRDEQYF
cdr3_nt: TGTGCCAGCAGTGAAGTAGAGGTCAGGAGGGACGAGCAGTACTTC
clone_size: NA
j_call: TRBJ2-7
d_call: NA
v_call: TRBV6-1

cdr3_aa: CASSPGAPHRRRTDTQYF
cdr3_nt: TGTGCCAGCAGTCCCGGGGCTCCACATCGCCGGCGCACAGATACGCAGTATTTT
clone_size: NA
j_call: TRBJ2-3
d_call: NA
v_call: TRBV6-2/TRBV6-3

cdr3_aa: CAGRGTSERTQYF
cdr3_nt: TGTGCCGGCCGAGGGACTAGCGAAAGGACCCAGTACTTC
clone_size: few
j_call: TRBJ2-5
d_call: TRBD2
v_call: TRBV6-2/TRBV6-3

cdr3_aa: CAISGGTSGAPGEQFF
cdr3_nt: TGTGCCATCAGTGGGGGGACTAGCGGGGCACCTGGAGAGCAGTTCTTC
clone_size: NA
j_call: TRBJ2-1
d_call: TRBD2
v_call: TRBV10-3

cdr3_aa: CASSTYHTNEQFF
cdr3_nt: TGTGCCAGTAGTACCTACCATACAAATGAGCAGTTCTTC
clone_size: NA
j_call: TRBJ2-1
d_call: NA
v_call: TRBV19

cdr3_aa: CASSRDPHSNQPQHF
cdr3_nt: TGTGCCAGCAGCCGGGATCCACATAGCAATCAGCCCCAGCATTTT
clone_size: NA
j_call: TRBJ1-5
d_call: NA
v_call: TRBV12-3/TRBV12-4

cdr3_aa: CASSLGLPYEQYF
cdr3_nt: TGTGCCAGCAGTTTGGGGCTACCCTACGAGCAGTACTTC
clone_size: many
j_call: TRBJ2-7
d_call: NA
v_call: TRBV12-3/TRBV12-4

cdr3_aa: CSGDRGATDTQYF
cdr3_nt: TGCAGCGGTGACAGGGGCGCGACAGATACGCAGTATTTT
clone_size: NA
j_call: TRBJ2-3
d_call: TRBD1
v_call: TRBV29-1

cdr3_aa: CASSQEGYQRNTF
cdr3_nt: TGCGCCAGCAGCCAAGAGGGTTACCAGAGGAACACCTTC
clone_size: NA
j_call: TRBJ1-2
d_call: NA
v_call: TRBV4-1

cdr3_aa: CASSRRAGGDEKLFF
cdr3_nt: TGCGCCAGCAGCCGCCGGGCGGGGGGAGATGAAAAACTGTTTTTT
clone_size: NA
j_call: TRBJ1-4
d_call: NA
v_call: TRBV5-1

cdr3_aa: CASSKLGQANYNEQFF
cdr3_nt: TGTGCCAGCAGCAAACTCGGACAGGCTAACTACAATGAGCAGTTCTTC
clone_size: few
j_call: TRBJ2-1
d_call: TRBD1
v_call: TRBV28

cdr3_aa: CSARGAPSGGASYEQYF
cdr3_nt: TGCAGTGCTAGAGGCGCGCCTAGCGGGGGGGCCTCCTACGAGCAGTACTTC
clone_size: NA
j_call: TRBJ2-7
d_call: TRBD2
v_call: TRBV20-1

cdr3_aa: CASSSATEYGYTF
cdr3_nt: TGTGCCAGCAGTTCTGCGACAGAGTATGGCTACACCTTC
clone_size: NA
j_call: TRBJ1-2
d_call: NA
v_call: TRBV6-2/TRBV6-3

cdr3_aa: CATSRVDRTQETQYF
cdr3_nt: TGTGCCACCAGCAGAGTGGACAGGACGCAGGAGACCCAGTACTTC
clone_size: NA
j_call: TRBJ2-5
d_call: TRBD1
v_call: TRBV15

cdr3_aa: CASSLRAGPQETQYF
cdr3_nt: TGTGCCAGCAGCTTGAGGGCAGGACCCCAAGAGACCCAGTACTTC
clone_size: NA
j_call: TRBJ2-5
d_call: NA
v_call: TRBV7-2

cdr3_aa: CSARKSSGGEAKNIQYF
cdr3_nt: TGCAGTGCTCGCAAATCCAGTGGGGGGGAAGCCAAAAACATTCAGTACTTC
clone_size: few
j_call: TRBJ2-4
d_call: TRBD2
v_call: TRBV20-1

cdr3_aa: CASSPTFQSYNEQFF
cdr3_nt: TGTGCCAGCAGCCCGACTTTTCAGTCCTACAATGAGCAGTTCTTC
clone_size: NA
j_call: TRBJ2-1
d_call: NA
v_call: TRBV4-2

cdr3_aa: CASSELVGGRTEAFF
cdr3_nt: TGCGCCAGCAGTGAGTTGGTAGGGGGGCGGACTGAAGCTTTCTTT
clone_size: NA
j_call: TRBJ1-1
d_call: NA
v_call: TRBV10-2

cdr3_aa: CATSDRGMAYEQYF
cdr3_nt: TGTGCCACCAGCGATCGGGGAATGGCCTACGAGCAGTACTTC
clone_size: NA
j_call: TRBJ2-7
d_call: NA
v_call: TRBV24-1

cdr3_aa: CASSPPGTEGANVLTF
cdr3_nt: TGTGCCAGCAGCCCACCGGGGACGGAAGGGGCCAACGTCCTGACTTTC
clone_size: few
j_call: TRBJ2-6
d_call: NA
v_call: TRBV7-2

cdr3_aa: CASTRGEVITVVPYEQYF
cdr3_nt: TGTGCCAGCACCCGGGGTGAGGTGATAACGGTAGTCCCCTACGAGCAGTACTTC
clone_size: few
j_call: TRBJ2-7
d_call: NA
v_call: TRBV28

cdr3_aa: CASSLQMGQGAFEQYF
cdr3_nt: TGTGCCAGCAGCTTACAGATGGGACAGGGGGCTTTCGAGCAGTACTTC
clone_size: few
j_call: TRBJ2-7
d_call: TRBD1
v_call: TRBV7-8

cdr3_aa: CASSTDKNTEAFF
cdr3_nt: TGTGCCAGCAGTACCGACAAAAACACTGAAGCTTTCTTT
clone_size: NA
j_call: TRBJ1-1
d_call: NA
v_call: TRBV6-5

cdr3_aa: CAGSPQGVETQYF
cdr3_nt: TGTGCCGGGAGTCCCCAGGGGGTAGAGACCCAGTACTTC
clone_size: few
j_call: TRBJ2-5
d_call: TRBD1
v_call: TRBV28

cdr3_aa: CASRRATENQPQHF
cdr3_nt: TGTGCCAGCCGGCGGGCGACAGAAAATCAGCCCCAGCATTTT
clone_size: few
j_call: TRBJ1-5
d_call: NA
v_call: TRBV6-6

cdr3_aa: CASSLGFGKLFF
cdr3_nt: TGTGCCAGCAGCTTGGGTTTCGGAAAACTGTTTTTT
clone_size: NA
j_call: TRBJ1-4
d_call: NA
v_call: TRBV5-6

cdr3_aa: CASSLVVGSGGPFSYNEQFF
cdr3_nt: TGTGCCAGCAGCTTGGTGGTTGGTAGCGGGGGCCCTTTCTCCTACAATGAGCAGTTCTTC
clone_size: NA
j_call: TRBJ2-1
d_call: TRBD2
v_call: TRBV5-6

cdr3_aa: CASSFQSGTETQYF
cdr3_nt: TGTGCCAGCAGCTTTCAGTCAGGGACCGAGACCCAGTACTTC
clone_size: NA
j_call: TRBJ2-5
d_call: NA
v_call: TRBV5-4

cdr3_aa: CASRSTRVRGETQYF
cdr3_nt: TGTGCCAGCCGCTCTACGAGGGTGCGGGGTGAGACCCAGTACTTC
clone_size: few
j_call: TRBJ2-5
d_call: NA
v_call: TRBV21-1

cdr3_aa: CASSLRSRYSNQPQHF
cdr3_nt: TGTGCCAGCAGCTTACGGAGCCGCTATAGCAATCAGCCCCAGCATTTT
clone_size: NA
j_call: TRBJ1-5
d_call: NA
v_call: TRBV7-8

cdr3_aa: CASSNTGEGYTF
cdr3_nt: TGTGCCAGCAGTAACACAGGGGAAGGCTACACCTTC
clone_size: NA
j_call: TRBJ1-2
d_call: TRBD1
v_call: TRBV6-2/TRBV6-3

cdr3_aa: CASSQVSGTTEQFF
cdr3_nt: TGCGCCAGCAGCCAAGTTTCAGGGACTACCGAGCAGTTCTTC
clone_size: NA
j_call: TRBJ2-1
d_call: TRBD2
v_call: TRBV4-3

cdr3_aa: CASSQDRLAGVPGETQYF
cdr3_nt: TGTGCCAGCAGCCAAGATAGGCTAGCGGGGGTCCCGGGAGAGACCCAGTACTTC
clone_size: once
j_call: TRBJ2-5
d_call: TRBD2
v_call: TRBV3-1

cdr3_aa: CASSPSLGTSYNEQFF
cdr3_nt: TGTGCCAGCAGTCCCTCCCTCGGGACATCCTACAATGAGCAGTTCTTC
clone_size: few
j_call: TRBJ2-1
d_call: NA
v_call: TRBV27

cdr3_aa: CASSPHDGRRETQYF
cdr3_nt: TGTGCCAGCAGCCCCCACGACGGCCGCCGAGAGACCCAGTACTTC
clone_size: NA
j_call: TRBJ2-5
d_call: NA
v_call: TRBV7-8

cdr3_aa: CSAAGGSIIQTQFF
cdr3_nt: TGCAGTGCGGCGGGGGGCTCTATAATTCAGACCCAGTTCTTC
clone_size: NA
j_call: TRBJ2-1
d_call: TRBD2
v_call: TRBV20-1

cdr3_aa: CASSRNQGINQPQHF
cdr3_nt: TGCGCCAGCAGCCGAAATCAGGGGATCAATCAGCCCCAGCATTTT
clone_size: NA
j_call: TRBJ1-5
d_call: NA
v_call: TRBV4-1